One sample yielded the 27 T cell receptor beta chains listed below, sequenced in a study of T cell changes during pregnancy in multiple sclerosis. Here immunoSEQ multiplex PCR was the method, and the copy in TCRdb shows in-frame clones only, minus some. Of approximately 41,000 clones in the sample, 75% to 90% are singletons; the top ten hold approximately 1.3%. Sequenced here: CD4+ T cells from peripheral blood mononuclear cells, sampled in the first trimester of pregnancy. These receptors came from a female donor with multiple sclerosis, enrolled in a pregnancy study.

This clone was seen only once. The genes are TRBV5-1 and TRBJ2-5, with 15 bases matching TRBD2. Trimming at V came to 3 bases and at J to 4 bases, leaving 1 base not matched to a gene. Germline-derived CDR1 and CDR2 are SGHRS and YFSETQ. This CDR3 has 15 amino acids. The CDR3 loop reads CASSSGLAGGETQYF. The CDR3 region has the DNA TGCGCCAGCAGCTCGGGACTAGCGGGAGGAGAGACCCAGTACTTC.

V usage is TRBV10-3 and J usage is TRBJ2-1, with 7 bases that match TRBD2. The CDR3 sequence is 16 residues long. Trimming removed 5 bases from V and 6 bases from J; junction bases left unmatched: 13. The germline CDR1 and CDR2 sequences are ENHRY and SYGVKD. The CDR3 bases are TGTGCCATCAGTCCATCGGGGGGAGTAAAGGCCAATGAGCAGTTCTTC. Its translation: CAISPSGGVKANEQFF.

The chain links TRBV10-3 to TRBJ2-5; TRBD1 aligns across 12 bases. CDR3 size: 14 residues. Trimming took 7 bases from V and 5 from J; bases not matched to a gene: 5. The V gene's germline CDR1 is ENHRY and CDR2 SYGVKD. The CDR3 bases are TGTGCCATCACCCGGGACAGGGGGCGGGAGACCCAGTACTTC. Translation gives CAITRDRGRETQYF.

The gene calls are TRBV7-3 and TRBJ2-3; the D gene is possibly TRBD2 (6 bases). V was clipped by 5 bases and J by 4 bases, with 13 bases between them. The CDR3 runs 14 residues. The germline CDR1 and CDR2 sequences are SGHTA and FQGTGA. The CDR3 region is CASSPMGGSDTQYF. CDR3 coding DNA: TGTGCCAGCAGCCCAATGGGGGGATCAGATACGCAGTATTTT.

The chain combines TRBV9 with TRBJ1-1; tentative D call: TRBD1 (6 bases). CDR1 and CDR2 from the germline V gene are SGDLS and YYNGEE. The V end lost 0 bases, the J end lost 0 bases, and 6 bases lay between the germline ends. CDR3 length equals 14 residues. CDR3 sequence (DNA): TGTGCCAGCAGCGTAGGGACAGTGAACACTGAAGCTTTCTTT. It encodes CASSVGTVNTEAFF.

The chain is built from TRBV5-1 and TRBJ2-7; 9 bases are shared with TRBD1. After removal of 3 bases from V and 7 bases from J, the junction contained 14 bases not matched to a gene. CDR3 length: 16 amino acids. Germline CDR1 is SGHRS and CDR2 is YFSETQ. CDR3 nucleotide sequence: TGCGCCAGCAGCTCGGGACGGGACAGGGCCCTTAAGGAGCAGTACTTC. Amino acids: CASSSGRDRALKEQYF.

This chain joins TRBV10-1 and TRBJ2-3; TRBD2 matches at 7 bases. Per germline, CDR1 WNHNN and CDR2 SYGVQD (reference sequence). The CDR3 length is 14 residues. Losses at the gene ends were 4 bases for V and 2 bases for J; bases not matched to a gene: 3. The CDR3 is CASSGGSITDTQYF. The CDR3 DNA is TGCGCCAGCAGTGGCGGGAGCATCACAGATACGCAGTATTTT.

The chain employs TRBV18 and TRBJ1-1, with D tentatively TRBD1 (6 bases). This CDR3 comprises 13 residues. Germline V gives CDR1 KGHSH, CDR2 LQKENI. Trimming took off 3 bases at V and 10 bases at J, with 15 bases between the two ends. CDR3 bases: TGTGCCAGCTCACCGGTTTCTCAAGGGGGAGCTTTCTTT. Translated: CASSPVSQGGAFF.

The chain uses TRBV28 and TRBJ2-1, with TRBD2 matching 8 bases. V lost 5 bases and J lost 6; bases outside the gene matches: 12. Germline V lookup: CDR1 MDHEN, CDR2 SYDVKM. This CDR3 is 16 amino acids long. CDR3 residues: CASSLRWSSGSNEQFF. CDR3 coding DNA: TGTGCCAGCAGTCTGCGATGGTCTAGCGGGTCCAATGAGCAGTTCTTC.

V is TRBV10-1 and J is TRBJ2-1; 8 bases are a match to TRBD2. From germline, CDR1 is WNHNN and CDR2 SYGVQD (reference sequence). V shed 3 bases and J 7 bases; nucleotides not matched to a gene: 8. CDR3 length equals 15 residues. In nucleotides, the CDR3 is TGCGCCAGCAGTGACTCTGCGGGAGGATGGAATGAGCAGTTCTTC. Its translation: CASSDSAGGWNEQFF.

The chain carries TRBV5-5 and TRBJ2-1, with a weak D call TRBD1 (6 bases). Germline V gives CDR1 SGHKS, CDR2 YYEKEE (reference sequence). This CDR3 comprises 15 residues. V was cut by 4 bases and J by 5 bases, with 16 bases left in between. In DNA form, the CDR3 reads TGTGCCAGCAGCCTGCAGGGGAGAGTCGACAATGAGCAGTTCTTC. This sequence encodes CASSLQGRVDNEQFF.

The chain couples TRBV4-1 to TRBJ2-1; 9 bases align to TRBD2. The V and J ends lost 6 bases and 9 bases, in that order; junction bases with no gene match: 12. The CDR3 totals 15 residues. Germline-derived CDR1 and CDR2 are MGHRA and YSYEKL. The CDR3 reads CASRLAGDFVGEQFF. The DNA for the CDR3 is TGCGCCAGCAGGTTAGCGGGAGATTTTGTCGGTGAGCAGTTCTTC.

The chain employs TRBV7-9 and TRBJ2-3; D possibly corresponds to TRBD2 (5 bases). V lost 3 bases and J lost 6, with 13 bases in between. CDR1 and CDR2 from the germline V gene are SEHNR and FQNEAQ (reference sequence). This CDR3 has 14 residues. The CDR3 DNA is TGTGCCAGCAGCTTTATGAGGGATGAGGATACGCAGTATTTT. Its protein product is CASSFMRDEDTQYF.

The CDR3 coding sequence is TGTGCCAGCAACCTTGCGGGGACAGATTACGAGCAGTACTTC. Translation gives CASNLAGTDYEQYF. This chain joins TRBV28 and TRBJ2-7, with D tentatively TRBD1 (7 bases). CDR1 MDHEN and CDR2 SYDVKM come from the germline V gene. The CDR3 extends over 14 amino acids. V lost 7 bases and J lost 4, with 17 bases in between.

The chain joins TRBV29-1 to TRBJ2-1; 7 nucleotides align to TRBD2. The CDR3 sequence is 14 residues long. Unmatched junction bases numbered 11, after V lost 3 bases and J lost 9 bases. Germline values: CDR1 SQVTM, CDR2 ANQGSEA. The CDR3 coding sequence is TGCAGCGTTGATGGCGGGAGAGGATCGGGTGAGCAGTTCTTC. Amino acid sequence: CSVDGGRGSGEQFF.

This sequence joins TRBV5-6 and TRBJ1-5, with 8 bases lining up with TRBD1. Trimming cost V 0 bases and J 7 bases; bases outside gene matches: 6. This CDR3 spans 15 amino acids. Germline V gene lookup returns CDR1 SGHDT and CDR2 YYEEEE. The CDR3 sequence: CASSLGTGRTQPQHF. CDR3 DNA sequence: TGTGCCAGCAGCTTGGGGACAGGGCGGACCCAGCCCCAGCATTTT.

There are a few counts of this clone. The chain has TRBV6-5 and TRBJ2-7, with 7 bases fitting TRBD2. Germline V CDR1 and CDR2: MNHEY, SVGAGI. CDR3 length: 15 amino acids. With V trimmed by 3 bases and J by 7 bases, 12 bases remained unmatched. The CDR3 coding sequence is TGTGCCAGCAGTTATGCTAGCGGTCCATTACGGGAGCAGTACTTC. Amino acids: CASSYASGPLREQYF.

The chain couples TRBV6-1 to TRBJ1-6; no clear D. CDR3 length equals 14 residues. V was cut by 8 bases and J by 8 bases, with 16 bases left in between. Germline CDR1 reads MNHNS; CDR2 reads SASEGT. The CDR3 here is CASHRDPRDSPLHF. Here the CDR3 DNA reads TGTGCCAGCCACCGGGATCCGAGGGATTCACCCCTCCACTTT.

V is TRBV9 and J is TRBJ2-1; 10 bases fit TRBD2. This CDR3 has 15 residues. Trimming at V came to 4 bases and at J to 3 bases, leaving 4 bases not matched to a gene. The V gene's germline CDR1 is SGDLS and CDR2 YYNGEE. For the CDR3, the DNA is TGTGCCAGCAGCACCACTAGCGGGAACTACAATGAGCAGTTCTTC. This gives the protein CASSTTSGNYNEQFF. Full variable domain (missing parts from reference TRBV9 and TRBJ2-1): DSGVTQTPKHLITATGQRVTLRCSPRSGDLSVYWYQQSLDQGLQFLIQYYNGEERAKGNILERFSAQQFPDLHSELNLSSLELGDSALYFCASSTTSGNYNEQFFGPGTRLTVL.

J is TRBJ1-4 and V is TRBV28; a possible D gene is TRBD1 (6 bases). Trimming shortened V by 1 base and J by 6 bases, and 9 bases separated the two germline ends. This CDR3 spans 14 amino acids. Germline loops: CDR1 MDHEN, CDR2 SYDVKM. CDR3 protein: CASSLSQGDEKLFF. CDR3 coding DNA: TGTGCCAGCAGTTTATCACAGGGTGATGAAAAACTGTTTTTT.

This rearrangement joins TRBV5-1 to TRBJ1-2; 7 bases match TRBD1. The CDR3 is made up of 13 amino acids. Losses at the gene ends were 2 bases for V and 13 bases for J; bases not matched to a gene: 11. The V gene's germline CDR1 is SGHRS and CDR2 YFSETQ. In DNA, the CDR3 is TGCGCCAGCAGCTTTCGGGACAGCCAAGGGTCCACCTTC. This sequence encodes CASSFRDSQGSTF.

This clone was counted a few times. The rearrangement links TRBV5-6 to TRBJ1-4, with a possible D match to TRBD1 (6 bases). V was clipped by 1 base and J by 8 bases, with 15 bases between them. This CDR3 comprises 15 residues. From germline, CDR1 is SGHDT and CDR2 YYEEEE. The DNA for the CDR3 is TGTGCCAGCAGCTTGTTCAGGGGCTCAGGAGAAAAACTGTTTTTT. Protein: CASSLFRGSGEKLFF.

The chain has TRBV18 and TRBJ1-5; the D is unclear. This CDR3 is built from 15 residues. The germline V gene has CDR1 KGHSH and CDR2 LQKENI. Between the trimmed V and J ends, which lost 4 bases and 5 bases, there was a span of 15 bases. CDR3 in DNA: TGTGCCAGCTCACTGTCAGGCCCTTCGCATCAGCCCCAGCATTTT. Encoded protein: CASSLSGPSHQPQHF.

Note on this clone: At the DNA level, this CDR3 is encoded by other sequences in the same sample as well. The chain uses TRBV20-1 and TRBJ2-7, with 7 bases matching TRBD1. The CDR3 length is 11 residues. CDR1 is DFQATT and CDR2 is SNEGSKA in the germline V gene (reference sequence). V lost 5 bases, J lost 4 bases, and 2 bases stayed unmatched. The DNA for the CDR3 is TGCAGTGCTTTGACAGGGTACGAGCAGTACTTC. This codes for CSALTGYEQYF.

V usage is TRBV7-7 and J usage is TRBJ2-1; D not resolved. This CDR3 is 13 amino acids long. V lost 1 base to trimming and J lost 3 bases, with 4 bases between them. Per the germline V gene, CDR1 is SSHAT and CDR2 is FNYEAQ (reference sequence). As DNA, the CDR3 is TGTGCCAGCAGCTTAGTAGTCTACAATGAGCAGTTCTTC. Translating gives CASSLVVYNEQFF.

The rearrangement uses TRBV29-1 and TRBJ1-2, with TRBD1 identical over 9 bases. After removal of 7 bases from V and 4 bases from J, the junction contained 4 bases not matched to a gene. CDR3 length: 12 residues. The germline V gene encodes CDR1 SQVTM and CDR2 ANQGSEA. The CDR3 region has the DNA TGCAGCGCCACAGGGGGCAGCTATGGCTACACCTTC. It codes for CSATGGSYGYTF.

This sequence joins TRBV2 and TRBJ1-5, with TRBD1 identical over 11 bases. V dropped 6 bases and J dropped 0; count of bases not matched to a gene: 4. CDR3 size: 16 residues. CDR1 and CDR2 from the germline V gene are SNHLY and FYNNEI. The chain's CDR3 is CASSRDRGYSNQPQHF. As DNA, the CDR3 is TGTGCCAGCAGCCGGGACAGGGGGTATAGCAATCAGCCCCAGCATTTT.